This TCR beta chain was identified in a study of cytomegalovirus exposure and HLA in healthy donors. Study-level information: The study's early data release held about 85 million unique TCRs from HLA-typed donors.

For this clone: Antigen specificity is unknown.

Study-wide results and caveats: It was only CMV serostatus that was available as immune exposure information.

PCR employed 60 Vbeta and 13 Jbeta primers. The protocol was immunoSEQ multiplex PCR, while the TCRdb copy is restricted to in-frame clones and leaves out a portion. The sample has 100,000 to 150,000 clones, 73% seen once. Germline lookup yields CDR1 ENHRY and CDR2 SYGVKD. The CDR3 loop spans 17 amino acids. V lost 0 bases, J lost 1 base, and 14 bases lay in between. V usage is TRBV10-3 and J usage is TRBJ2-3, with D possibly TRBD2 on 5 matching bases. The sequenced material came from PBMCs. The TCR comes from a woman aged 35 to 49 in good health and CMV-seronegative. CDR3 DNA: TGTGCCATCAGTGAGTCTGGTCGGAACGGGGGCACAGATACGCAGTATTTT. It yields the protein CAISESGRNGGTDTQYF.